Listed below are T cell receptor beta chains from one sample, sequenced in a study of PD-L1 blockade in urothelial cancer. Some clones are missing from TCRdb's copy, which holds only in-frame ones; the method was immunoSEQ multiplex PCR. The table lists fewer than 30,000 clones, approximately 88% of them singletons. The material was PBMCs, obtained around atezolizumab (anti-PD-L1) treatment. The source is a man aged 65-85 years with urothelial cancer. Each CDR3 is given with its conserved first and last residue. D genes are given only for firm matches. Rows may omit the clone size; those that give it use once, few, many or a size class.

j_call d_call clone_size v_call cdr3_aa cdr3_nt
TRBJ1-2 . . TRBV5-5 CASSFQGRWDGYTF TGTGCCAGCAGCTTTCAGGGGCGGTGGGATGGCTACACCTTC
TRBJ2-7 TRBD1 . TRBV2 CASRLTGNYEQYF TGTGCCAGCAGACTGACAGGGAACTACGAGCAGTACTTC
TRBJ2-7 . once TRBV5-5 CASSLAGDSSYEQYF TGTGCCAGCAGCTTGGCCGGGGATTCTTCCTACGAGCAGTACTTC
TRBJ2-7 TRBD2 few TRBV19 CATRTSGRAAEQYF TGTGCCACTAGGACTAGCGGGAGGGCCGCCGAGCAGTACTTC
TRBJ2-7 TRBD2 . TRBV18 CASSPTPRTSGIEQYF TGTGCCAGCTCACCAACTCCGAGGACTAGCGGGATCGAGCAGTACTTC
TRBJ1-5 . few TRBV5-6 CASSSTFGYGNQPQHF TGTGCCAGCAGCTCAACTTTCGGGTACGGCAATCAGCCCCAGCATTTT
TRBJ2-2 TRBD2 once TRBV30 CAWSVRGSSTGELFF TGTGCCTGGAGTGTACGCGGGAGCTCCACCGGGGAGCTGTTTTTT
TRBJ2-3 . . TRBV4-1 CASSQEPRGFSTDTQYF TGCGCCAGCAGCCAAGAACCCAGGGGATTTAGCACAGATACGCAGTATTTT
TRBJ2-1 . once TRBV5-1 CASSQAGVSEQFF TGCGCCAGCAGCCAAGCAGGGGTCAGTGAGCAGTTCTTC
TRBJ2-1 TRBD2 . TRBV10-2 CASSESRASGSLEQFF TGCGCCAGCAGTGAGTCTAGGGCTAGCGGGAGTCTTGAGCAGTTCTTC
TRBJ2-3 . once TRBV5-1 CASSLAGIDTQYF TGCGCCAGCAGCTTAGCAGGAATAGATACGCAGTATTTT
TRBJ2-7 . . TRBV5-6 CASSLGELAYF TGTGCCAGCAGCTTGGGGGAACTAGCGTACTTC
TRBJ2-3 . . TRBV10-1 CASSGLRGADTQYF TGCGCCAGCAGCGGACTCAGGGGCGCAGATACGCAGTATTTT
TRBJ2-7 . . TRBV18 CASSPGGDEQYF TGTGCCAGCTCACCAGGAGGCGACGAGCAGTACTTC
TRBJ1-1 TRBD1 . TRBV5-1 CASSGTGSATEAFF TGCGCCAGCAGCGGGACAGGGTCGGCCACTGAAGCTTTCTTT
TRBJ2-7 . . TRBV6-6 CASRYGSSYEQYF TGTGCCAGCAGATACGGCAGCTCCTACGAGCAGTACTTC
TRBJ2-3 TRBD2 . TRBV5-1 CASSPGLAGDQDTQYF TGCGCCAGCAGCCCGGGACTAGCGGGAGATCAAGATACGCAGTATTTT
TRBJ2-1 TRBD2 . TRBV11-2 CASSLVAGVYNEQFF TGTGCCAGCAGCTTAGTAGCGGGAGTGTACAATGAGCAGTTCTTC
TRBJ2-2 TRBD2 . TRBV19 CASRLAGAVGELFF TGTGCCAGTAGGTTAGCGGGAGCTGTCGGGGAGCTGTTTTTT
TRBJ2-7 . . TRBV11-2 CASSLDRSRGYEQYF TGTGCCAGCAGCTTAGATCGAAGCAGGGGCTACGAGCAGTACTTC
TRBJ1-2 TRBD1 . TRBV10-2 CASSGRTGAGGYTF TGCGCCAGCAGTGGGCGGACAGGGGCGGGTGGCTACACCTTC
TRBJ2-2 . once TRBV29-1 CSVPRSNTGELFF TGCAGCGTACCCAGATCGAACACCGGGGAGCTGTTTTTT
TRBJ1-4 TRBD1 . TRBV28 CASSFTWTGEGSNEKLFF TGTGCCAGCAGTTTTACGTGGACAGGGGAAGGGTCTAATGAAAAACTGTTTTTT
TRBJ2-3 . . TRBV30 CAWSVLGRPGTDTQYF TGTGCCTGGAGTGTACTGGGGCGCCCGGGCACAGATACGCAGTATTTT
TRBJ2-2 TRBD1 . TRBV25-1 CASSEYGTENTGELFF TGTGCCAGCAGTGAATACGGGACAGAAAACACCGGGGAGCTGTTTTTT
TRBJ1-4 . . TRBV19 CASKNSLFPATNEKLFF TGTGCCAGTAAGAACAGCCTCTTCCCTGCAACTAATGAAAAACTGTTTTTT
TRBJ2-7 TRBD1 . TRBV4-2 CASSQDWWDSSYEQYF TGTGCCAGCAGCCAAGATTGGTGGGACAGTTCCTACGAGCAGTACTTC